These 24 T cell receptor beta chains were all obtained from the same sample, sequenced in a study of T cell repertoires in cytomegalovirus infection. TCRdb re-derived calls from the reads in MiXCR, one entry per CDR3 protein. The data hold about 310,000 distinct CDR3 sequences, with under 20% observed a single time. Specimen: PBMCs. The receptor source for this set is a human donor in good health (CMV status not recorded). Some clones in this sample may be carry-over from other donors' samples.

The J gene is TRBJ2-1, the V gene TRBV6-2 or TRBV6-3; D is unclear. Per the germline V gene, CDR1 is MNHEY and CDR2 is SVGEGT. V was pared by 3 bases and J by 5 bases, with 14 bases between. This CDR3 contains 15 residues. The CDR3 DNA follows: TGTGCCAGCAGTTATTCACGGCCCCTTCACAATGAGCAGTTCTTC. Its protein is CASSYSRPLHNEQFF.

The chain carries TRBV2 and TRBJ2-5; no definite D call. The V end was cut by 0 bases, the J end by 2 bases, with 7 bases between. The CDR3 is 14 amino acids. Germline lookup yields CDR1 SNHLY and CDR2 FYNNEI. The CDR3: CASSEASPQETQYF. CDR3 nucleotide sequence: TGTGCCAGCAGTGAAGCGAGTCCACAAGAGACCCAGTACTTC.

This clonotype was observed many times. The chain carries TRBV25-1 and TRBJ1-6, with 12 bases matching TRBD1. This CDR3 contains 17 residues. V was clipped by 1 base and J by 9 bases; unmatched bases: 7. The germline V gene encodes CDR1 MGHDK and CDR2 SYGVNS. The CDR3 DNA is TGTGCCAGCAGTGAATGGGTGGGACAGGGGGCGTCTTCACCCCTCCACTTT. Translating it yields CASSEWVGQGASSPLHF.

Only a few counts were recorded for this clonotype. The genes are TRBV5-6 and TRBJ1-1; maybe TRBD1 (6 bases). Per the germline V gene, CDR1 is SGHDT and CDR2 is YYEEEE. V lost 4 bases and J lost 1, with 20 bases in between. This CDR3 contains 17 residues. The CDR3 bases are TGTGCCAGCAGCCTAGATCGGGGGCGACGAGGGAACACTGAAGCTTTCTTT. Encoded protein: CASSLDRGRRGNTEAFF. Full variable domain (remainder filled in from reference TRBV5-6 and TRBJ1-1): DAGVTQSPTHLIKTRGQQVTLRCSPKSGHDTVSWYQQALGQGPQFIFQYYEEEERQRGNFPDRFSGHQFPNYSSELNVNALLLGDSALYLCASSLDRGRRGNTEAFFGQGTRLTVV.

The sample holds a few counts of this clonotype. The chain joins TRBV5-6 to TRBJ1-1; no clear D gene. V dropped 0 bases and J dropped 7 bases, with 10 bases sitting between them. CDR1 is SGHDT and CDR2 is YYEEEE in the germline V gene. The CDR3 totals 13 residues. The CDR3 loop is CASSLGWYGEAFF. The CDR3 DNA reads TGTGCCAGCAGCTTGGGGTGGTATGGTGAAGCTTTCTTT. Variable domain in full (rest from reference TRBV5-6 and TRBJ1-1): DAGVTQSPTHLIKTRGQQVTLRCSPKSGHDTVSWYQQALGQGPQFIFQYYEEEERQRGNFPDRFSGHQFPNYSSELNVNALLLGDSALYLCASSLGWYGEAFFGQGTRLTVV.

This clonotype was seen repeatedly, ten times or more. The chain carries TRBV7-6 and TRBJ1-4, with no clear D. The germline V and J ends were trimmed by 4 bases and 2 bases, with 8 bases remaining between them. CDR3 length: 14 amino acids. Germline values: CDR1 SGHVS, CDR2 FNYEAQ. DNA for the CDR3: TGTGCCAGCAGCTCTTCCGAGACTAATGAAAAACTGTTTTTT. It yields the protein CASSSSETNEKLFF.

At least ten counts were recorded for this clonotype. This rearrangement joins TRBV10-2 to TRBJ2-3; TRBD2 aligns across 7 bases. Germline V CDR1 and CDR2: WSHSY, SAAADI. This CDR3 has 17 amino acids. Trimming at V came to 5 bases and at J to 1 base, leaving 12 bases not matched to a gene. This CDR3 is CASSLPAGTRGTDTQYF. The DNA for the CDR3 is TGCGCCAGCAGTCTCCCAGCGGGGACTCGTGGCACAGATACGCAGTATTTT.

This clonotype was counted many times. V is TRBV18 and J is TRBJ1-4; no reliable D call. The CDR3 has 15 residues. V shed 4 bases and J shed 5 bases, with 14 bases lying between them. Germline CDR1 is KGHSH and CDR2 is LQKENI. CDR3 coding DNA: TGTGCCAGCTCACGGGAAGGAGCGCCGAATGAAAAACTGTTTTTT. This encodes CASSREGAPNEKLFF.

This clonotype has ten or more counts. The chain uses TRBV6-1 and TRBJ2-3; weak D call: TRBD1 (5 bases). Trimming took 7 bases from V and 2 from J, leaving 19 bases between them. Germline CDR1 and CDR2: MNHNS and SASEGT. This CDR3 has 16 residues. The CDR3 bases are TGTGCCAGCAAGTCTCGGGCTAGGACACACACAGATACGCAGTATTTT. This encodes CASKSRARTHTDTQYF.

The chain couples TRBV28 to TRBJ1-5; 7 nucleotides match TRBD1. In germline, CDR1 is MDHEN, CDR2 SYDVKM. J lost 3 bases, V lost 5 bases, and 7 bases had no gene match. This CDR3 contains 15 residues. The DNA of the CDR3 is TGTGCCAGCAGTCCCGGGGACAGAGCCAATCAGCCCCAGCATTTT. This gives the protein CASSPGDRANQPQHF.

This clonotype came up many times. The chain uses TRBV6-1 and TRBJ1-5, with TRBD1 matching 8 bases. This CDR3 is built from 15 residues. The V segment lost 3 bases and the J segment 7 bases; nucleotides outside the gene matches: 8. The germline gives CDR1 MNHNS, CDR2 SASEGT. CDR3 loop: CASSENRGYRQPQHF. CDR3 sequence (DNA): TGTGCCAGCAGTGAGAACAGGGGGTACAGACAGCCCCAGCATTTT.

This clonotype appeared a few times. The V gene is TRBV6-1, the J gene TRBJ2-4, with D maybe TRBD1 (6 bases). The CDR3 loop spans 15 amino acids. Per the germline V gene, CDR1 is MNHNS and CDR2 is SASEGT. Trimming stripped 8 bases from V and 2 bases from J, with 16 bases between. The CDR3 DNA follows: TGTGCCAGCCGGACAGACATGGAGACCAAAAACATTCAGTACTTC. Its translation is CASRTDMETKNIQYF.

A few counts support this clonotype. This chain uses TRBV11-2 with TRBJ2-3; D possibly corresponds to TRBD2 (5 bases). This CDR3 has 14 amino acids. CDR1 SGHAT and CDR2 FQNNGV come from the germline V gene. The V end was cut by 4 bases, the J end by 0 bases, with 8 bases between. Here the CDR3 reads CASSSPGSTDTQYF. The CDR3 DNA sequence: TGTGCCAGCAGCTCCCCGGGGAGCACAGATACGCAGTATTTT. Combining the CDR3 with reference TRBV11-2 and TRBJ2-3 gives the whole variable domain EAGVAQSPRYKIIEKRQSVAFWCNPISGHATLYWYQQILGQGPKLLIQFQNNGVVDDSQLPKDRFSAERLKGVDSTLKIQPAKLEDSAVYLCASSSPGSTDTQYFGPGTRLTVL.

The chain links TRBV7-8 to TRBJ2-3; 11 nucleotides align to TRBD2. This CDR3 contains 16 residues. J was trimmed by 3 bases and V by 2 bases; bases with no gene match: 4. Per the germline V gene, CDR1 is SGHVS and CDR2 is FQNEAQ. This CDR3 reads CASSLNRLAGTDTQYF. The CDR3 DNA sequence: TGTGCCAGCAGCTTAAATCGACTAGCGGGGACAGATACGCAGTATTTT.

The CDR3 DNA reads as TGCGCCAGCAGCCAAGGCCGGACAGGGTCCTACGAGCAGTACTTC. The encoded protein is CASSQGRTGSYEQYF. V and J are TRBV4-3 and TRBJ2-7; 8 positions agree with TRBD1. The CDR3 spans 15 residues. Losses at the gene ends were 1 base for V and 1 base for J; bases not matched to a gene: 3. The germline V gene encodes CDR1 LGHNA and CDR2 YSLEER.

This clonotype was observed a handful of times. The CDR3 nucleotides are TGCGCCAGCAGCCAACCAACACGGAACACCGGGGAGCTGTTTTTT. Translating gives CASSQPTRNTGELFF. The chain employs TRBV4-1 and TRBJ2-2; D remains ambiguous. The CDR3 is 15 amino acids. V was pared by 2 bases and J by 1 base, with 8 bases between. Per germline, CDR1 MGHRA and CDR2 YSYEKL.

The chain employs TRBV6-5 and TRBJ2-3, with no clear D. CDR1 and CDR2 (germline): MNHEY, SVGAGI. There are 17 residues in the CDR3. V was pared by 4 bases and J by 0 bases, with 17 bases between. CDR3 bases: TGTGCCAGCAGTTCGTGGGTCTTACCCCTTAGCACAGATACGCAGTATTTT. Encoded protein: CASSSWVLPLSTDTQYF.

This chain links TRBV23-1 with TRBJ2-6; tentatively, D is TRBD1 (5 bases). TRBV23-1 is given ORF status, its function remaining uncertain. Trimming removed 8 bases from V and 1 base from J, with 15 bases in between. The CDR3 loop spans 16 amino acids. The CDR3 here is CASDRSNRSGANVLTF. The CDR3 bases are TGCGCCAGCGACCGATCGAACAGGTCTGGGGCCAACGTCCTGACTTTC.

The chain has TRBV5-6 and TRBJ2-7; D unresolved. V lost 0 bases to trimming and J lost 6 bases, with 4 bases between them. Germline-derived CDR1 and CDR2 are SGHDT and YYEEEE. This CDR3 has 11 amino acids. CDR3 region: CASSLGPEQYF. The CDR3 DNA reads TGTGCCAGCAGCTTGGGGCCCGAGCAGTACTTC.

This clonotype has ten or more counts. The V and J genes are TRBV10-2 and TRBJ2-1; perhaps TRBD1 as D (5 bases). Germline-derived CDR1 and CDR2 are WSHSY and SAAADI. CDR3 length equals 12 residues. V gave up 6 bases and J gave up 5 bases, with 8 bases separating them. Here the CDR3 reads CASREGDNEQFF. The CDR3 coding sequence is TGCGCCAGCAGAGAAGGGGACAATGAGCAGTTCTTC.

There are many counts of this clonotype. The rearrangement uses TRBV4-3 and TRBJ2-1, with 11 bases matching TRBD2. Looked up from germline, CDR1 is LGHNA and CDR2 is YSLEER. V shed 3 bases, J shed 10 bases, and the junction held 11 bases outside the gene matches. This CDR3 comprises 16 residues. The CDR3 DNA reads TGCGCCAGCAGCCAGGTTAGCGGGGGGGCGACGCGGGAGCAGTTCTTC. It encodes CASSQVSGGATREQFF.

This chain uses TRBV18 with TRBJ2-3, with D tentatively TRBD2 (6 bases). V lost 5 bases to trimming and J lost 6 bases, with 21 bases between them. In germline, CDR1 is KGHSH, CDR2 LQKENI. This CDR3 region has 16 residues. This CDR3 is CASSSTGGVVTDTQYF. The CDR3 bases are TGTGCCAGCTCATCGACCGGGGGAGTCGTTACGGATACGCAGTATTTT.

The chain combines TRBV18 with TRBJ1-1; no clear D. This CDR3 spans 13 amino acids. In germline, CDR1 is KGHSH, CDR2 LQKENI. V shed 3 bases and J shed 10 bases, with 15 bases lying between them. CDR3 region: CASSPAGRIAAFF. The CDR3 DNA is TGTGCCAGCTCACCCGCGGGGAGAATCGCAGCTTTCTTT.

This clonotype occurred a few times. The chain couples TRBV10-3 to TRBJ1-1; 9 nucleotides align to TRBD1. Germline V lookup: CDR1 ENHRY, CDR2 SYGVKD. With V trimmed by 5 bases and J by 10 bases, 8 bases remained unmatched. The CDR3 has 13 amino acids. As DNA, the CDR3 is TGTGCCATCAGTACCCGGGACAGGGTAGGAGCTTTCTTT. This translates into CAISTRDRVGAFF.